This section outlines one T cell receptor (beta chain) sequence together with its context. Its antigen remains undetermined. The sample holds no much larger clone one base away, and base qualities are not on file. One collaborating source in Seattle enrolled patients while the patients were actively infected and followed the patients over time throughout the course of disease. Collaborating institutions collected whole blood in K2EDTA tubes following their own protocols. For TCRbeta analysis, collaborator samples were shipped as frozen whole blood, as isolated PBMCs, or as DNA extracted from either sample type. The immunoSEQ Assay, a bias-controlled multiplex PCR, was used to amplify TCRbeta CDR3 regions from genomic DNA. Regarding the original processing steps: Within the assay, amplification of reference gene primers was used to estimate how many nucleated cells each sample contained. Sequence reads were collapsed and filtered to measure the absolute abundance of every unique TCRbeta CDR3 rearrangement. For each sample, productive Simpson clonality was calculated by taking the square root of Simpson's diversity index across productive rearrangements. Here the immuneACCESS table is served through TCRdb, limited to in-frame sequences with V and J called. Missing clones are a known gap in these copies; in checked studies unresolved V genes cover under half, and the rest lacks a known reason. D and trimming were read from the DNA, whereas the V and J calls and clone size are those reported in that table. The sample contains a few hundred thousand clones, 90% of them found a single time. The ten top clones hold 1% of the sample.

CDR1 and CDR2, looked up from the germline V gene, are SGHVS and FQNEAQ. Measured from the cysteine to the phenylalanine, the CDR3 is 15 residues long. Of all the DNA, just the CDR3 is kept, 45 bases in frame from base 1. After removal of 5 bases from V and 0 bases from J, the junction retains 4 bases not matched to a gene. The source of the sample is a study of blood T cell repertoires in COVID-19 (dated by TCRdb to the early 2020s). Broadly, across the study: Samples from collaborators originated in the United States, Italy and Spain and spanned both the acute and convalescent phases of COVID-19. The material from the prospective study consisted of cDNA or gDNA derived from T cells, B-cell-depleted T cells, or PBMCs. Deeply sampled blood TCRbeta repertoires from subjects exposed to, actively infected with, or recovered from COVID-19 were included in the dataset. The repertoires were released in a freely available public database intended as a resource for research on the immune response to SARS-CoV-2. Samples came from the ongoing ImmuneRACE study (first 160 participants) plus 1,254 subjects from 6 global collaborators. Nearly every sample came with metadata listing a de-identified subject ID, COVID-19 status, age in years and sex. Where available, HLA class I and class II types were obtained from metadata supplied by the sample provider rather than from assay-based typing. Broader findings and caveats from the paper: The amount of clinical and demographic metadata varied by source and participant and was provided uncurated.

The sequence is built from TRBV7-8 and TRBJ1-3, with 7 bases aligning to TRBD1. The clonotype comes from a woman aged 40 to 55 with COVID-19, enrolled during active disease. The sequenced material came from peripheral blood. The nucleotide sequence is TGTGCCAGCAGCGACAGGGTCTACTCTGGAAACACCATATATTTT. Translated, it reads CASSDRVYSGNTIYF.